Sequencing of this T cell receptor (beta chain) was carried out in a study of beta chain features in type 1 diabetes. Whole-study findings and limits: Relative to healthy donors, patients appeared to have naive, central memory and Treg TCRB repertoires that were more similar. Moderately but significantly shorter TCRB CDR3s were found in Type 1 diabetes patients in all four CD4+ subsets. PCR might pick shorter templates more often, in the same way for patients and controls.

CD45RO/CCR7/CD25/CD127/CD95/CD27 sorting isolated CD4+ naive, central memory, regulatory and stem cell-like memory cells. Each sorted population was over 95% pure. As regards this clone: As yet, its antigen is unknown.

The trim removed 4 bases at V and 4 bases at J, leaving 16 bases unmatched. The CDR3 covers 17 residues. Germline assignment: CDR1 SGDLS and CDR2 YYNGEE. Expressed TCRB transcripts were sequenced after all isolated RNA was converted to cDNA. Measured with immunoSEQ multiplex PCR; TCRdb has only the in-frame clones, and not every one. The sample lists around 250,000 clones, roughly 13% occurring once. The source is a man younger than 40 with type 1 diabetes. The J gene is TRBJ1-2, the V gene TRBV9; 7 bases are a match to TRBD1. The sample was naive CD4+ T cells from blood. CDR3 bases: TGTGCCAGCAGCCTACGCTCCCAACAGGGGCTCGGCTATGGCTACACCTTC. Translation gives CASSLRSQQGLGYGYTF.